These 5 T cell receptor beta chains were all obtained from the same sample, sequenced in a study of shared clonotypes between healthy human individuals. Measured with immunoSEQ multiplex PCR; TCRdb has only the in-frame clones, and not every one. This sample has 1,500,000 or so clones, with around 97% found just once. Sequenced: naive CD4+ T cells sorted from blood. Regarding subset: CD45RA+ positively selected. The receptors shown here come from a man aged 25 to 45 in good health.

A note on this clone: Additional DNA sequences in this sample encode the identical CDR3. The chain joins TRBV18 to TRBJ2-7, with 11 bases fitting TRBD1. The J segment lost 6 bases and the V segment lost 2 bases, leaving 3 bases of the junction unmatched. Germline CDR1 KGHSH, CDR2 LQKENI. The length of the CDR3 is 14 residues. The DNA for the CDR3 is TGTGCCAGCTCACCAGGGACAGGGGGACTCGAGCAGTACTTC. The encoded protein is CASSPGTGGLEQYF.

The chain links TRBV19 to TRBJ2-7, with TRBD2 identical over 9 bases. Trimming at V came to 7 bases and at J to 3 bases, leaving 10 bases not matched to a gene. Germline values: CDR1 LNHDA, CDR2 SQIVND (reference sequence). The CDR3 extends over 15 amino acids. CDR3 bases: TGTGCCAGTACCGTAGCGGGAGCGCCGGTCTACGAGCAGTACTTC. Translated, it gives CASTVAGAPVYEQYF.

The chain uses TRBV2 and TRBJ1-1, with a possible D match to TRBD1 (5 bases). The CDR3 totals 12 residues. Germline loops: CDR1 SNHLY, CDR2 FYNNEI. Trimming shortened V by 9 bases and J by 3 bases, and 11 bases separated the two germline ends. CDR3 amino acids: CASQGGDTEAFF. The DNA of the CDR3 is TGTGCCAGTCAGGGAGGGGACACTGAAGCTTTCTTT.

A single count supports this clone. The chain recombines TRBV19 with TRBJ1-1; D gene uncertain. CDR1 LNHDA and CDR2 SQIVND come from the germline V gene (reference sequence). CDR3 length: 12 amino acids. Trimming took 5 bases from V and 5 from J, leaving 9 bases between them. The CDR3 region is CASSRHMTEAFF. The CDR3, as DNA: TGTGCCAGTAGTCGACATATGACTGAAGCTTTCTTT.

The rearrangement links TRBV4-1 to TRBJ1-3; D not resolved. Germline V gives CDR1 MGHRA, CDR2 YSYEKL. This CDR3 is 14 amino acids long. Trimming took off 4 bases at V and 4 bases at J, with 11 bases between the two ends. The CDR3 loop reads CASSLPTGGNTIYF. The CDR3, as DNA: TGCGCCAGCAGCCTCCCGACCGGAGGAAACACCATATATTTT.